The TCR beta chain under discussion was sequenced for a study of cytomegalovirus exposure and HLA in healthy donors (dated 2017 in TCRdb). Notes on the research overall: An earlier analysis of several hundred of the donors reported under 300 Gb of sequence data and around 120 million unique TCR beta sequences obtained from approximately 180 million T cells. The study combined high-throughput TCR immunosequencing, statistical association of individual TCRs with disease status, and machine learning to predict cytomegalovirus infection status. The study was designed to test whether signatures of past pathogen exposure could be identified by cataloging public T cell receptors. Every discovery cohort repertoire had been produced on one sequencing platform. In a later genetic analysis, genome-wide SNP genotypes for about 55% of the roughly 700 donors were used, and that subset was treated as a discovery cohort. An earlier analysis of some 600 of the donors applied high-throughput TCR beta sequencing to assess whether each TCR beta V gene segment acted as functional or pseudogenic. Rather than using new phenotypic data, the later analysis identified candidate immune exposures from TCR beta sequences and from how often those sequences occurred across donors. The number of donors typed differed by locus, with 629-630 for A, B, C, DRB1 and DQB1, more than 500 for DQA1, approximately 570 for DPA1, and 472 for DPB1. In addition to the first cohort of roughly 700 subjects, a separate validation cohort of approximately 130 different subjects was used. The study profiled the T cell repertoires of approximately 700 subjects by immunosequencing and related them to cytomegalovirus serostatus. To study patterns of TCR occurrence, a later analysis re-analyzed previously published TCR beta repertoires from 550 to 800 donors and added high-resolution HLA genotyping. Across approximately 400 genotyped donors of the cohort, an average of roughly 250,000 unique TCR beta nucleotide sequences per donor were sequenced, and roughly 18% of those sequences were non-productive. Donor age, sex, ethnicity and CMV serostatus were compiled alongside the repertoire data. HLA typing included class I and class II loci at four-digit resolution. Four or five DR-DQ haplotypes were handled as single units for association and clustering because linkage in the cohort was strong. Among the roughly 400 genotyped donors, approximately 82% belonged to the genetic ancestry cluster associated with self-reported Caucasian donors. Roughly 310 gigabases of sequencing data and approximately 93 million unique TCR sequences were included in an early release covering 500 to 750 HLA-typed donors.

Concerning this clone itself: It has no known antigen specificity. Base quality data are lacking; no much larger clone is found one base away.

Overall results and qualifications from the work: An association between a missense DCLRE1C variant and V-gene and J-gene trimming of TCR beta chains was found in a later genetic analysis and replicated in an independent cohort. A further reported finding was that TCR beta sequences accurately predicted the HLA-A and HLA-B alleles for most subjects in the first cohort. Linkage disequilibrium might explain the correlated functional status among segregating V segments, but an unknown experimental factor could not be excluded. A cluster of highly shared sequence variants was judged likely to be a technical artifact of the sequencing pipeline. A few of the identified cytomegalovirus-associated TCR beta chains were confirmed in vitro to be specific for cytomegalovirus antigens. Because some donors lacked HLA typing at each locus, the association tests relied only on the typed subset. The earlier analysis of approximately 560 of the donors excluded seventeen rarely observed V segments, including chromosome 9 orphons, because counts were too low. The only immune exposure information available for the cohort was CMV serostatus. Compared with the roughly 600-donor mean, donors in an Asian-associated ancestry cluster had fewer N-insertions in productive TCRs, according to a later genetic analysis. The classifier was reported to diagnose cytomegalovirus status with high specificity and sensitivity in both the original and validation cohorts. In a later analysis, over 15,000 TCR beta sequences were associated with specific HLA alleles at a false discovery rate of 0.05. It was suggested by the authors that the approach could potentially be generalized to other disease states and immunological phenotypes. According to a later analysis, most CMV-associated TCR beta chains appeared to be HLA-restricted, and the HLA associations seemed to be driven largely by CMV exposure. In an earlier analysis of some 550 of the donors, most TCR beta V segments were observed in productive rearrangements about 90% or about 30% of the time, broadly matching IMGT annotations. The cohort was sequenced for TCR beta chains only, and without alpha or paired-chain data the features that could be detected were limited. A total of 150 to 200 TCR beta chains were listed by the study as associated with cytomegalovirus. In a later analysis, HLA-associated TCR beta chains showed more clonal expansion and lower generation probabilities than non-associated chains that were equally common. When HLA alleles, especially DR and DQ, strongly co-occurred, TCR associations were difficult to assign to individual alleles. Most TCR sequences were observed very rarely across donors, whereas some public TCRs were present in many individuals. In a later analysis, the rate of TCR association differed among HLA loci, with DRB1 alleles having the most associated TCRs and HLA-C alleles having the fewest. The presence/absence analyses assumed that sequencing depth was roughly uniform across donors, and that assumption may not be true. Several of the top co-occurrence clusters appeared to be linked to parvovirus B19, influenza, CMV and Epstein-Barr virus, according to a later analysis.

Library preparation used the immunoSEQ multiplex PCR assay. For the multiplex PCR, a mixture combining 60 forward primers for TCR Vbeta segments and 13 reverse primers for TCR Jbeta segments was used. The CDR3 region of rearranged TCR beta genes was amplified from genomic DNA by a multiplex PCR assay. On the Illumina HiSeq System, the amplified TCR beta libraries were sequenced as 87-base-pair reads. Concerning the study's data processing: A later analysis tallied around 82 million unique TCR beta chains across the 666 repertoires, and around 9.9 million of those chains were shared by two or more donors. Raw reads were error-corrected and collapsed into unique sequences by a nearest-neighbor algorithm in which closely related sequences were merged to remove PCR and sequencing errors. Alignment of CDR3 sequences to IMGT reference sequences was used to assign V, D and J gene segments. For a sequence to be retained, a match of at least six nucleotides was required to both a V gene segment and a J gene segment. Rearrangements were called productive when the CDR3 lacked stop codons and stayed in frame with V and J; all others were non-productive. Following IMGT convention, CDR3 was defined as the stretch from the second conserved V-encoded cysteine up to the conserved J-encoded phenylalanine. The earlier analysis of some 550 of the donors excluded any sequence lacking an unambiguous match to a single V gene segment. An earlier analysis of some 500 of the donors classified V segments as functional when productive rearrangements were above 56.7% and as segregating when the standard deviation between donors was above 5%. A statistical classification framework was built for diagnosing cytomegalovirus status from the catalog of TCR beta chain sequences. V and J gene assignment, in a later analysis, came from comparing TCR nucleotide sequences with IMGT/GENE-DB human TR gene sequences. The TCRdist pipeline was used in a later analysis to assign CDR3 sequences and most-parsimonious VDJ recombination scenarios. In a later analysis, each TCR beta chain was defined by its CDR3 amino acid sequence together with its V-gene family, and reads lacking a unique V-gene family were excluded. As a way to deal with suspected cross-contamination and a sequencing artifact, a later analysis dropped over 550 nucleotide sequences that were highly shared and had low generation probability. In a later analysis, a clonal expansion index for each public chain was calculated from normalized within-repertoire ranks of inferred template counts. A later analysis computed generation probabilities with a VDJ recombination model fitted to out-of-frame rearrangements, and checked the results against IGoR. Hypergeometric tests were used in a later analysis to score TCR-TCR, TCR-HLA and TCR-CMV co-occurrence, with a repertoire-size bias correction applied to the TCR pairs. False discovery rates were estimated in a later analysis by permuting HLA or CMV assignments 20 times. In a later analysis, co-occurring TCRs were grouped using DBSCAN, with TCRdist sequence similarity added in when clustering inside HLA-allele-positive subsets. Repertoires with fewer than 30,000 or more than 120,000 public chains, plus five repertoires with anomalous nucleotide sharing, were excluded from co-occurrence clustering. In its TCRdb copy, this immuneACCESS table keeps in-frame sequences only and misses some clones. Where compared with another copy, unresolved V genes explain less than half of these, and the others have no known cause. V, J and clone size are taken as reported in that table, and D and trimming were inferred from the DNA itself. This sample holds about 38,000 clones; approximately 70% were observed only once. The ten largest clonotypes hold around 7% of the sample.

The cohort consisted of 650 to 700 healthy bone marrow donors. All cohort members were sampled while nominally healthy, although unrecorded immune exposures were likely present. The donor was CMV seronegative and was included in the group of over 300 seronegative cohort members. Each donor provided a peripheral blood sample, and peripheral blood mononuclear cells were used for TCR beta sequencing. The Qiagen DNeasy Blood Extraction Kit was used to extract genomic DNA from the blood cell samples. This clonotype was obtained from a young man in good health and CMV-seronegative. The sequencing input was PBMCs.

The CDR3 in this case is CSARDFLEQYF. The nucleotide sequence is TGCAGTGCTAGAGATTTCCTCGAGCAGTACTTC. The chain employs TRBV20-1 and TRBJ2-7, with the D gene call left open. The CDR3 spans 11 residues, from the cysteine through the phenylalanine. The DNA shown is the 33-base CDR3, in frame from base 1. The germline V gene (reference sequence) specifies DFQATT as CDR1 and SNEGSKA as CDR2. V is shortened by 0 bases, J by 6 bases, and the region joining them spans 6 bases.